This TCR delta chain stems from a study of delta chains in infants with herpesvirus infections (dated by TCRdb to the early 2020s). At the level of the whole study: To characterize gammadelta T cell responses to primary cytomegalovirus (CMV) infection, researchers prospectively followed a birth cohort of Ugandan infants starting at birth. gammadelta TCRs were sequenced from PBMC obtained from under 20 CMV-infected infants (one congenitally infected) and eight or nine CMV-uninfected infants for whom sufficient sample was available. By approximate age, the infant blood samples fell into groups of 1.5, 4, 8 and 12 months. Previously published Belgian fetal and cord blood gammadelta TCR data were included only for comparison and were not generated in this cohort. The study looked for a public fetal Vdelta1/Vgamma8 gammadelta TCR clonotype in infants infected with CMV after birth. The full study reports these points: A small sample size and the lack of race- or environment-matched controls were noted by the authors, because CMV is acquired by nearly all Ugandans before adulthood. The public clonotype was found only at the first time point after infection and was absent in uninfected infants and in those infected after 120 days. The public clonotype might still be present below the detection limit in CMV-uninfected infants. Within Vdelta1 cells, the frequency of the public clonotype appeared to be inversely correlated with age at infection and to decay rapidly, seemingly not persisting past roughly two months. The public Vdelta1 clonotype was detected in 4 of 18 CMV-infected infants, namely three infected postnatally before 120 days of age and the congenitally infected infant.

Library preparation was by RT-PCR. TCR cDNA was generated by reverse transcription of PBMC RNA with SuperScript II and gamma-chain- and delta-chain-specific primers. cDNA was purified with AMPure XP beads, amplified, and indexed with Illumina adapters using the Nextera XT Index Kit. Sequencing of the gammadelta TCR libraries was done on an Illumina MiSeq using a V2 300-cycle kit. The paper's processing steps were these. Using MiXCR v2.1.12, CDR3 sequences were assembled, and reads were mapped onto D, J and V genes obtained from GenBank. VDJtools v1.2.1 was used to carry out repertoire analyses of the CDR3 clonotypes. TCRdb called clones anew from the public reads via CATT; matching DNA rows were later pooled. For this entry, the V and J calls and clone size follow TCRdb and not the study's own pipeline. This sample gives over a thousand delta-chain clones in total; roughly 30% of them show up just once. The ten largest account for roughly 9.1% of the sample.

Points on this clone: Its target antigen remains unknown. Just one base apart from a much larger clone, this may be a read error. Different DNA sequences within this sample yield the same CDR3.

The germline V gene supplies CDR1 TSWWSYY and CDR2 QGS. The CDR3 holds 21 amino acids from the cysteine to the phenylalanine. Only the CDR3 part of the read is kept: 63 bases, read in frame from the first base. V ends up 2 bases short and J 0 bases short, with an unmatched junction base count of 21. Pregnant women receiving prenatal care in Kampala, Uganda, were recruited, and the infants of these women were enrolled, with documentation of maternal HIV status required. Home visits to families took place weekly, and collection of infant clinical information, oral swabs and peripheral blood began at 6 weeks of age and was repeated every 4 months after that. Blood was collected in heparin tubes, and PBMC were isolated by Ficoll-Paque density gradient centrifugation and cryopreserved.

This clonotype was sampled from a human donor who was a Ugandan infant, either HIV-exposed or HIV-unexposed (not recorded which). Source: peripheral blood, taken at time point 1 of longitudinal follow-up. The chain employs TRDV1 and TRDJ1, with 7 middle bases fitting TRDD2. The CDR3 protein is CALGEAVPTVGWRTYTDKLIF. In nucleotides, the sequence is TGTGCTCTTGGGGAAGCAGTTCCTACAGTAGGATGGAGAACATACACCGATAAACTCATCTTT.